This T cell receptor beta chain emerged from a study of shared clonotypes between healthy human individuals. Study-level results: Richness estimates generally favored naive over memory subsets.

Worth noting for this clone: Its antigen is unidentified. The same CDR3 can be traced to other DNA sequences in this sample.

Clones were sequenced by immunoSEQ multiplex PCR, and TCRdb holds only the in-frame ones, with some missing. The data contain about 1,500,000 clones, roughly 96% of them singletons. Per germline, CDR1 KGHSH and CDR2 LQKENI. V lost 3 bases, J lost 2 bases, and 7 bases lay in between. This CDR3 has 13 residues. This TCR was recovered from a young man in good health. The material sequenced was naive CD4+ T cells sorted from blood. Specified subset: CD45RA+ positively selected. This chain joins TRBV18 and TRBJ2-5; no clear D. Here the CDR3 DNA reads TGTGCCAGCTCACCGGCTAGTCAAGAGACCCAGTACTTC. This codes for CASSPASQETQYF.